The T cell receptor (beta chain) described here comes from a study of T-cell reconstitution after alpha-beta-depleted transplantation in children. This CDR3 spans 14 amino acids. With 5 bases removed from V and 0 bases from J, the gap between germline ends came to 13 bases. Per the germline V gene, CDR1 is SQVTM and CDR2 is ANQGSEA. In this sample, this clonotype turned up a few times. It was with unique molecular identifiers that the TCRbeta library was prepared. TCRdb ran MiXCR on the PCR reads and lists one entry per CDR3 protein. The table records hundreds of thousands of distinct CDR3 sequences, around a sixth of them present only once.

This TCR derives from a human donor who donated a stem cell graft to a child with acute myeloid leukemia. The specimen comprised PBMCs from the stem cell graft donor, sampled from the stem cell graft. J is TRBJ2-5 and V is TRBV29-1; D unresolved. CDR3 sequence (DNA): TGCAGCGTTACCGAGGACGGCAACCAAGAGACCCAGTACTTC. As protein: CSVTEDGNQETQYF.